Listed below are T cell receptor beta chains from one sample, sequenced in a study of blood T cell repertoires in COVID-19. TCRdb keeps only in-frame clones here, not all; method: immunoSEQ multiplex PCR. The top ten clones hold 4.3% of a sample with around 99,000 clones, more than 70% of them seen once. Sequenced material: peripheral blood. The receptors shown here come from a man aged 70 or older with acute or convalescent COVID-19. CDR3s include the opening cysteine and the closing phenylalanine or tryptophan. A D gene is named only where the DNA matches it firmly.

V | D | CDR3
TRBV21-1 | . | CASSGGDRAPYEQYF
TRBV11-2 | . | CASSLQGFRDTQYF
TRBV2 | . | CASLGGNSNQPQHF
TRBV21-1 | . | CASSPLRRDRVYGYTF
TRBV14 | . | CASQWGDGNTIYF
TRBV6-6 | TRBD2 | CASSNPGGQDEQYF
TRBV6-4 | . | CASSDPDYPSGEKLFF
TRBV10-3 | TRBD1 | CAISEPGQGRYGYTF
TRBV4-3 | . | CASSQDWLSYNEQFF
TRBV6-2/TRBV6-3 | TRBD1 | CASSFRDSLNGPQHF
TRBV10-1 | . | CASSDPRAGSPYNEQFF
TRBV12-5 | . | CASGWTVTDTQYF
TRBV5-4 | . | CASSVDSNEKLFF
TRBV6-5 | . | CASNSVHTGELFF
TRBV14 | TRBD1 | CASSQVWDRGLIEQFF
TRBV15 | TRBD1 | CATSSLDRLGQPQHF
TRBV20-1 | TRBD1 | CSASWTGSDQPQHF
TRBV3-1/TRBV3-2 | . | CASSQGGRAYTF
TRBV5-4 | TRBD1 | CASPSGTGSDTQYF
TRBV7-9 | . | CASRPNMEETQYF
TRBV7-2 | TRBD2 | CATGAGGADTQYF
TRBV12-5 | TRBD1 | CASGLSPGQGVTQYF
TRBV5-4 | TRBD1 | CASSPVAQTGGAQAFF
TRBV5-1 | . | CASSLDPGGYEQFF
TRBV5-6 | TRBD1 | CASSLDRERETQYF
TRBV19 | . | CASSMYRFNSNQPQHF
TRBV10-1 | . | CASSAQGATDTQYF
TRBV7-8 | . | CASSPKELGRETQYF
TRBV4-3 | . | CASSQPGTYNEQFF
TRBV19 | TRBD1 | CASRPAGTGSYEQYF
TRBV6-1 | TRBD2 | CASSDLQRGGLVGELFF
TRBV6-6 | . | CASRENGQSNQPQHF
TRBV9 | TRBD2 | CASSVATASGVEEQYF
TRBV5-5 | . | CASSLGSGIVYEQYF
TRBV4-2 | TRBD1 | CASSQEGDRGYGYTF
TRBV6-4 | TRBD1 | CASSQTGASAYEQYF
TRBV5-4 | . | CASSPQDTDYGYTF